This T cell receptor (beta chain) was sequenced for a study of T cells in Graves' hyperthyroidism and ophthalmopathy. Using RNA transcripts as the source, TCR beta CDR3 regions were amplified. Initially, a first-round RT-PCR of the TCR CDR3 employed the HTBI primer set. A single record per CDR3 protein comes from TCRdb applying MiXCR to the multiplex PCR reads. The sample records 600,000 to 700,000 distinct CDR3 sequences, nearly 45% being singletons. Findings and caveats of the study: Separation of ophthalmopathy from stable hyperthyroidism was achieved by a 13 V-J model. Most thyroid-expanded clonotypes above 0.001 were also found in blood.

Comment on this clonotype: What it recognizes is unknown.

Germline V gene data show CDR1 as SGDLS and CDR2 as YYNGEE. The trim removed 4 bases at V and 6 bases at J, leaving 9 bases unmatched. The CDR3 is made up of 15 amino acids. The study based diagnoses on clinical symptoms, serum thyroxine and TRAb, thyroid ultrasound and orbital computed tomography. The chain combines TRBV9 with TRBJ2-2, with 7 bases lining up with TRBD1. The sequenced material came from peripheral blood or thyroid tissue (not recorded which). The sequence derives from an adult man with Graves' disease, either hyperthyroidism or ophthalmopathy (not recorded which). CDR3 DNA: TGTGCCAGCAGCTCGACAGGGAATCTCGCCGGGGAGCTGTTTTTT. This encodes CASSSTGNLAGELFF.